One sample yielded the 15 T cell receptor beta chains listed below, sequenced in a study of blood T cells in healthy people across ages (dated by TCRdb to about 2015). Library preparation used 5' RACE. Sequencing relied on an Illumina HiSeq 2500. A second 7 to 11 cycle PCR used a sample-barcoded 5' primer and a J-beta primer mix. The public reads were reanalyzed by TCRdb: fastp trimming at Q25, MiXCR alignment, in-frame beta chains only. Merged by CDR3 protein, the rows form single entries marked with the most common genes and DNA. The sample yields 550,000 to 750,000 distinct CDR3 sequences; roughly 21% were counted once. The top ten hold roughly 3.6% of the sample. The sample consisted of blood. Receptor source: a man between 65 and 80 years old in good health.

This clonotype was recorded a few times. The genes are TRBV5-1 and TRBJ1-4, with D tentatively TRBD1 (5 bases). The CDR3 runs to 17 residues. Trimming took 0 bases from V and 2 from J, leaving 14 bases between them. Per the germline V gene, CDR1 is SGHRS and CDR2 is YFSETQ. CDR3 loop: CASSLGVGQGTNEKLFF. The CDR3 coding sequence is TGCGCCAGCAGCTTGGGCGTGGGGCAGGGCACTAATGAAAAACTGTTTTTT.

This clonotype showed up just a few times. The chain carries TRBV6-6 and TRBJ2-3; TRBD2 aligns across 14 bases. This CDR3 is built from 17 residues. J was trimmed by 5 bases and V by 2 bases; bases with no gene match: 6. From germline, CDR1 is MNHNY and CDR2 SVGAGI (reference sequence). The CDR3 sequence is CASSYGTSGREGDTQYF. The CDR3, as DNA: TGTGCCAGCAGTTACGGGACTAGCGGGAGAGAGGGAGATACGCAGTATTTT.

CDR3 sequence: CASSAGVGETQYF. The CDR3 DNA sequence: TGTGCCAGCTCAGCGGGAGTAGGAGAGACCCAGTACTTC. The chain joins TRBV18 to TRBJ2-5, with 7 nucleotides matching TRBD2. CDR3 length: 13 amino acids. The J segment lost 4 bases and the V segment lost 5 bases, leaving 4 bases of the junction unmatched. Germline loops: CDR1 KGHSH, CDR2 LQKENI.

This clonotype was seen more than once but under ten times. The CDR3 DNA reads TGTGCCAGCAGCCTACAGGGGGGGTTTAGTCAGCCCCAGCATTTT. Its translation is CASSLQGGFSQPQHF. The chain has TRBV5-5 and TRBJ1-5; 8 positions agree with TRBD1. Germline loops: CDR1 SGHKS, CDR2 YYEKEE (reference sequence). This CDR3 has 15 residues. Losses at the gene ends were 4 bases for V and 6 bases for J; bases not matched to a gene: 9.

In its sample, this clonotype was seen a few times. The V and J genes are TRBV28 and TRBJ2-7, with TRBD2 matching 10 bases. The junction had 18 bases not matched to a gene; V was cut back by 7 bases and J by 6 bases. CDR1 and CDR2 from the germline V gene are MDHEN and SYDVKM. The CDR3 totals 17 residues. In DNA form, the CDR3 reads TGTGCCAGCACTGTTATTGGGGGCCGTCCTAGCGGGAGCGAGCAGTACTTC. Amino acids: CASTVIGGRPSGSEQYF.

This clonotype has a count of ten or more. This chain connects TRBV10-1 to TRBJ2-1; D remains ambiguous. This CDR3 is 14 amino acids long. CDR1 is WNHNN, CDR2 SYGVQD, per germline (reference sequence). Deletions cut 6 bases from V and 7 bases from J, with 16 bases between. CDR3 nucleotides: TGCGCCAGCAGCCCAGTCTCAGCGAGGAATGAGCAGTTCTTC. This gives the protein CASSPVSARNEQFF.

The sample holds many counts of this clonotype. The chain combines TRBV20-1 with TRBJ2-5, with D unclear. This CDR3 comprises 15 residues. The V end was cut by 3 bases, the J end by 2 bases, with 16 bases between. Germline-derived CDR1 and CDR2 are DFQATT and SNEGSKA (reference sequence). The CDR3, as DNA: TGCAGTGCTAGCGCCACTAAGACACCACAAGAGACCCAGTACTTC. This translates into CSASATKTPQETQYF.

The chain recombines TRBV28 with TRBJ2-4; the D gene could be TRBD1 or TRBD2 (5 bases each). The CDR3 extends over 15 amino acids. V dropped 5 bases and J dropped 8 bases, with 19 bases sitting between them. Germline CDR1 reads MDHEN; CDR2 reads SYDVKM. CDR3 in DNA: TGTGCCAGCAGTCTGTCTGGGACCCCCATATACATTCAGTACTTC. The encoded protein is CASSLSGTPIYIQYF.

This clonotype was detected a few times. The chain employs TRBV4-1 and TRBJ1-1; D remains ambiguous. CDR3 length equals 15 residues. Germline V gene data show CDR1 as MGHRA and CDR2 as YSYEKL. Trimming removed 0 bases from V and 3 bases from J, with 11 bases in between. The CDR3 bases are TGCGCCAGCAGCCAAGATTGGCAGAAGGACACTGAAGCTTTCTTT. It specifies CASSQDWQKDTEAFF.

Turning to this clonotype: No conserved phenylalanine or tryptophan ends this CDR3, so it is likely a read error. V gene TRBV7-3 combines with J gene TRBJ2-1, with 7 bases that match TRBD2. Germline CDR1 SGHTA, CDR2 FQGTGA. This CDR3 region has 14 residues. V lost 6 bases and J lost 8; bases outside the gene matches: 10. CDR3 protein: CASRLEGGQDEQFS. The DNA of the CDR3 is TGTGCCAGCAGGTTAGAGGGAGGGCAGGATGAGCAGTTCTCC.

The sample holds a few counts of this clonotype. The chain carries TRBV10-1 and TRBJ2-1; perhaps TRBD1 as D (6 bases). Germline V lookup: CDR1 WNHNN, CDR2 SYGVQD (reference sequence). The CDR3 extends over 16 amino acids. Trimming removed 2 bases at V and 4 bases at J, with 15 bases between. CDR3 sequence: CASSERGPTGYNEQFF. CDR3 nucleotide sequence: TGCGCCAGCAGTGAGAGAGGGCCCACAGGGTACAATGAGCAGTTCTTC.

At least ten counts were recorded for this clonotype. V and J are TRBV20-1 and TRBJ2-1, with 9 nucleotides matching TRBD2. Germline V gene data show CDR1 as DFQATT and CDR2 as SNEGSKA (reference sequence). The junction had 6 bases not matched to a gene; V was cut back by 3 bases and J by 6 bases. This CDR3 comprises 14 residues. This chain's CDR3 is CSASSGRRINEQFF. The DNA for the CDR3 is TGCAGTGCTAGTAGCGGGAGAAGGATCAATGAGCAGTTCTTC.

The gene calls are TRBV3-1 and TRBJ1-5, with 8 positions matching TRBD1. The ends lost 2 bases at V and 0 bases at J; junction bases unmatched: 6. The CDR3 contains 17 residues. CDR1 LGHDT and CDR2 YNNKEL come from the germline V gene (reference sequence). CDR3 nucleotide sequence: TGTGCCAGCAGCCAAACCGGGACAGGTTATAGCAATCAGCCCCAGCATTTT. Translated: CASSQTGTGYSNQPQHF.

DNA for the CDR3: TGTGCCAGCAGCACCAGCAAAGGGACCTACGAGCAGTACTTC. Protein sequence: CASSTSKGTYEQYF. The V and J genes are TRBV7-9 and TRBJ2-7; D gene unclear. The germline V gene has CDR1 SEHNR and CDR2 FQNEAQ (reference sequence). The CDR3 length is 14 residues. V gave up 5 bases and J gave up 2 bases, with 13 bases separating them.

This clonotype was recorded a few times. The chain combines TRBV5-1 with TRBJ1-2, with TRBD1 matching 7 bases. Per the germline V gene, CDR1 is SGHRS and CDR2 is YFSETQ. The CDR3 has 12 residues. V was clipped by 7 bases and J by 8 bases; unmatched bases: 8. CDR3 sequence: CASGTGVGGYTF. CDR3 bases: TGCGCCAGCGGAACAGGGGTTGGCGGCTACACCTTC.